Included here is one TCR beta chain sequence, with context. The CDR3 extends over 15 amino acids. With 2 bases clipped from V and 5 bases from J, the junction kept 2 bases outside the gene matches. CDR1 and CDR2 (germline): SNHLY, FYNNEI. These data originate in a study of blood T cell repertoires in COVID-19. Study summary: In each case, the material was cDNA or gDNA derived from T cells, B-cell-depleted T cells, or PBMCs.

Method: immunoSEQ multiplex PCR; TCRdb's copy keeps in-frame clones and lacks some. The table shows under 300,000 clones, with 70% to 90% occurring only once. Sequencing was carried out using PBMCs or T cells enriched from blood (not recorded which). This clonotype was sampled from a woman in her forties or fifties who had recovered from COVID-19. The chain joins TRBV2 to TRBJ2-1; 11 nucleotides line up with TRBD2. The CDR3 nucleotides read TGTGCCAGCAGTGAAACTAGCGGGGGAAACAATGAGCAGTTCTTC. It codes for CASSETSGGNNEQFF.